Listed below are T cell receptor beta chains from one sample, sequenced in a study of cytomegalovirus exposure and HLA in healthy donors. TCRdb's table, derived via immunoSEQ multiplex PCR, lists solely in-frame clones and lacks some. This sample carries more than 60,000 clones, roughly 89% of them seen once, and the ten largest clones take approximately 1.5%. The sample consisted of PBMCs. These TCRs come from a woman aged 18-30 years in good health and CMV-seronegative. The CDR3 runs from the conserved cysteine through the conserved F or W. The size field is filled for only some rows; it gives once, few, many or a size class.

clone size: .
V gene: TRBV6-5
CDR3 protein: CASSYLTGQGIEKLFF

clone size: few
V gene: TRBV28
CDR3 protein: CASSLLREGRRFGETQYF

clone size: .
V gene: TRBV6-6
CDR3 protein: CASSLGPGNQPQHF

clone size: .
V gene: TRBV29-1
CDR3 protein: CSVGGRVTDRGTEAFF

clone size: .
V gene: TRBV9
CDR3 protein: CASSVDGTVYNEQFF

clone size: .
V gene: TRBV7-2
CDR3 protein: CASSFSLLDGGAETQYF

clone size: .
V gene: TRBV19
CDR3 protein: CASNQDRGNEAFF

clone size: once
V gene: TRBV7-9
CDR3 protein: CASSPGGGDNEQFF

clone size: .
V gene: TRBV7-9
CDR3 protein: CASSWTENTEAFF

clone size: .
V gene: TRBV4-1
CDR3 protein: CASSRGQWGSGNTIYF

clone size: .
V gene: TRBV7-2
CDR3 protein: CASSSTGNWNEQFF

clone size: .
V gene: TRBV5-1
CDR3 protein: CASSPDTVPVRYTF

clone size: .
V gene: TRBV19
CDR3 protein: CASSIVLGGIHSNQPQHF

clone size: few
V gene: TRBV5-8
CDR3 protein: CASSKGGTEAFF

clone size: .
V gene: TRBV4-3
CDR3 protein: CASSQDVEGYEQYF

clone size: .
V gene: TRBV4-3
CDR3 protein: CASRDSEGGNTEAFF

clone size: .
V gene: TRBV27
CDR3 protein: CASSLQGYSEAFF

clone size: .
V gene: TRBV18
CDR3 protein: CASSPRGQVNQPQHF

clone size: .
V gene: TRBV5-1
CDR3 protein: CASTSLSGGGAGELFF

clone size: .
V gene: TRBV9
CDR3 protein: CASSVSGSSYNEQFF

clone size: .
V gene: TRBV19
CDR3 protein: CASRARGAFEEQFF

clone size: .
V gene: TRBV4-3
CDR3 protein: CASSQDSSGVQWSYGYTF

clone size: .
V gene: TRBV5-5
CDR3 protein: CASSQGLAGYQETQYF

clone size: .
V gene: TRBV7-8
CDR3 protein: CASSFSSGGISYEQYF

clone size: .
V gene: TRBV9
CDR3 protein: CASSADLQGSGANVLTF